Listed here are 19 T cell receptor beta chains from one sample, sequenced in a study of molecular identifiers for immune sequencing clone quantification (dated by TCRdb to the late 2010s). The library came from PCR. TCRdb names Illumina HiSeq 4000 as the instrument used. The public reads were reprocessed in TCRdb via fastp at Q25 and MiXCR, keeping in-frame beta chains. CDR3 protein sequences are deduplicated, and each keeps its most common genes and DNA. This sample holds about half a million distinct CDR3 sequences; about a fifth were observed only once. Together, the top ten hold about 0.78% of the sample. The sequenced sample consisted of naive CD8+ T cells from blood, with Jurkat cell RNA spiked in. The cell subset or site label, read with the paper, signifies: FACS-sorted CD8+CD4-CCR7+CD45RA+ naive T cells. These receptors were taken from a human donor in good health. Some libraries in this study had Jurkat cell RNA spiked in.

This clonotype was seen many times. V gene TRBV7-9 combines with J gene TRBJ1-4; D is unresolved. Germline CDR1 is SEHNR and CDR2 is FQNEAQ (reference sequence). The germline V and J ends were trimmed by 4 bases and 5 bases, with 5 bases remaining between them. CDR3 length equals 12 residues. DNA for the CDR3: TGTGCCAGCAGCTCAATGAATGAAAAACTGTTTTTT. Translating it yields CASSSMNEKLFF.

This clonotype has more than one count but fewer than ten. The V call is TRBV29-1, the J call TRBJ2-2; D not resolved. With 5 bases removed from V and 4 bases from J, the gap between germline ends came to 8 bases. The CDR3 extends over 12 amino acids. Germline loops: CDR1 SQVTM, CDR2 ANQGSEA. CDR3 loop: CSVFGSTGELFF. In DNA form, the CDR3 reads TGCAGCGTTTTCGGAAGCACCGGGGAGCTGTTTTTT.

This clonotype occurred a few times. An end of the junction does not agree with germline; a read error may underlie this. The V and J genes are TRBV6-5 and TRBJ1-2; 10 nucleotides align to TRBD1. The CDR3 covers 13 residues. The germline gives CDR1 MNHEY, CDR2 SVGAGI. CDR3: CASGYPGQGYYTF. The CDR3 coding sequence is TGTGCCAGCGGTTACCCGGGACAGGGGTACTACACCTTC.

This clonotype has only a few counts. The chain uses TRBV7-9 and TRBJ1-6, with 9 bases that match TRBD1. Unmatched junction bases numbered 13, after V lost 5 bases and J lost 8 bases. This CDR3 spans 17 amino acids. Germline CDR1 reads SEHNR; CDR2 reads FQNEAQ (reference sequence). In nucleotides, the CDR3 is TGTGCCAGCAGCCTGATGACAGGGGGATTAGGTTATTCACCCCTCCACTTT. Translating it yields CASSLMTGGLGYSPLHF.

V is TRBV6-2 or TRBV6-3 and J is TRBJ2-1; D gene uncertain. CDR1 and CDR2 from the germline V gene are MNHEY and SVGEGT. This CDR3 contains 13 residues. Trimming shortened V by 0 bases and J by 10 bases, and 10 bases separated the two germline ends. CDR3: CASSYSPAVEQFF. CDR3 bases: TGTGCCAGCAGTTACTCTCCGGCCGTGGAGCAGTTCTTC.

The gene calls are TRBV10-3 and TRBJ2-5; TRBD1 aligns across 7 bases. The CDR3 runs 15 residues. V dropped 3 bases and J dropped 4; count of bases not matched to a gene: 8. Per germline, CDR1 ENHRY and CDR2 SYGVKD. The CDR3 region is CAISDYGQVGETQYF. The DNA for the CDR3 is TGTGCCATCAGTGATTACGGACAGGTGGGAGAGACCCAGTACTTC.

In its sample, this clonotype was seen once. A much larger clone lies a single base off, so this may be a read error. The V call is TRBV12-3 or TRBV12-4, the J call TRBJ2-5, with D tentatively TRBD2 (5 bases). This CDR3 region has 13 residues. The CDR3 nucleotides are TGTGCCGGCAGATCGGGGTCAATGGAGACCCAGTACTTC. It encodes CAGRSGSMETQYF.

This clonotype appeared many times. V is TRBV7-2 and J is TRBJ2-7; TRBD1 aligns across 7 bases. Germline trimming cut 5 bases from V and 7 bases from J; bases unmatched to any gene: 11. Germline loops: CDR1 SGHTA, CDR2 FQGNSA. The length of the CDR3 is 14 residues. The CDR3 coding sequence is TGTGCCAGCAGCGATGAACAGGGACAGAGAGAGCAGTACTTC. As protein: CASSDEQGQREQYF.

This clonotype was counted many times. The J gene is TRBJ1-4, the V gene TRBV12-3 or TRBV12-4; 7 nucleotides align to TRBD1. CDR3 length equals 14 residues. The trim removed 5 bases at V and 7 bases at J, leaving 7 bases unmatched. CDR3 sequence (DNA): TGTGCCAGCAGTACCACAGGGGTGGGTGAAAAACTGTTTTTT. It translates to CASSTTGVGEKLFF.

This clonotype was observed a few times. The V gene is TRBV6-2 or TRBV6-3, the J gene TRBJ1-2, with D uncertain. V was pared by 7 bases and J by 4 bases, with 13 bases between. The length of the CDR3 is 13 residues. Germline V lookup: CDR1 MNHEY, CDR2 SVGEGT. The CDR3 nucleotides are TGTGCCAGCACCAATTGGCAGGTCTATGGCTACACCTTC. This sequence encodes CASTNWQVYGYTF.

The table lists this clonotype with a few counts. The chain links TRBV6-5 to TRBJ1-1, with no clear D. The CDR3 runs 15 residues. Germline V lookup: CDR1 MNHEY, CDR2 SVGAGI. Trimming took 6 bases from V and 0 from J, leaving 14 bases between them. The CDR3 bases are TGTGCCAGCAGCCTGTGGAGCGGATTGAACACTGAAGCTTTCTTT. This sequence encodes CASSLWSGLNTEAFF.

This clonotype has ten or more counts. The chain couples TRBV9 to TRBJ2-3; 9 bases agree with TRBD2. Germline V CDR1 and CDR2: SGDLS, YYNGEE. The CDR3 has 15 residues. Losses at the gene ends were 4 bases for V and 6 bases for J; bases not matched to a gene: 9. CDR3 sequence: CASSPWDSGGDTQYF. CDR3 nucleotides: TGTGCCAGCAGCCCCTGGGATAGCGGGGGCGATACGCAGTATTTT.

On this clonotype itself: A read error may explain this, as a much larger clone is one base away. As DNA, the CDR3 is TGTGCCAGCAGTTCCCCGGACAGTCACCTTGCAACTAATGAAAAACTGCTTTTT. Amino acids: CASSSPDSHLATNEKLLF. The rearrangement uses TRBV28 and TRBJ1-4; the D gene is possibly TRBD1 (6 bases). Germline V gives CDR1 MDHEN, CDR2 SYDVKM. CDR3 length equals 18 residues.

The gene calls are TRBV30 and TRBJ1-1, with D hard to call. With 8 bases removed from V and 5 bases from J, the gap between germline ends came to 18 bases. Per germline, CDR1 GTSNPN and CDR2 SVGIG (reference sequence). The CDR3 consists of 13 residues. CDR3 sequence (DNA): TGTGCCGATGATACAGTCTCCGGGACTGAAGCTTTCTTT. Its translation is CADDTVSGTEAFF.

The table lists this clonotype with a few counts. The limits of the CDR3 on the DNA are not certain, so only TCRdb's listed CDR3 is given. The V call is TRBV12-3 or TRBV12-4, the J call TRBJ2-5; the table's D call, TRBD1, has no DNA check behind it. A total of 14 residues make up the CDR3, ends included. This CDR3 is CASSSSDTQETQYF.

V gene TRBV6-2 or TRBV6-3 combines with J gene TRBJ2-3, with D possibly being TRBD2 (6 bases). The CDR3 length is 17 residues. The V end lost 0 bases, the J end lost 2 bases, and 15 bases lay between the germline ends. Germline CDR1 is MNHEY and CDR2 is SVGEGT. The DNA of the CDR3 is TGTGCCAGCAGTTACTCCGGGGGAGAACCACCCACAGATACGCAGTATTTT. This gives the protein CASSYSGGEPPTDTQYF.

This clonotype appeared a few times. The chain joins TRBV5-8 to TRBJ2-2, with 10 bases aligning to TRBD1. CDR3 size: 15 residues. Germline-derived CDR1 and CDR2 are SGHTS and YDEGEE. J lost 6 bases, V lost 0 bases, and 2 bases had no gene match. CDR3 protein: CASSLGQGAAGELFF. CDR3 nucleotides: TGTGCCAGCAGCTTGGGACAGGGGGCGGCCGGGGAGCTGTTTTTT.

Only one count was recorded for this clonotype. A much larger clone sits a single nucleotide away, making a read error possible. CDR3 region: CASSYRGLRAQYF. The CDR3, as DNA: TGTGCCAGCAGCTACAGGGGGTTGAGGGCCCAGTACTTC. The genes are TRBV11-2 and TRBJ2-5; 8 nucleotides agree with TRBD1. CDR1 and CDR2 (germline): SGHAT, FQNNGV. The V segment lost 4 bases and the J segment 9 bases; nucleotides outside the gene matches: 7. The CDR3 contains 13 residues. The full variable domain, completed using reference TRBV11-2 and TRBJ2-5, is EAGVAQSPRYKIIEKRQSVAFWCNPISGHATLYWYQQILGQGPKLLIQFQNNGVVDDSQLPKDRFSAERLKGVDSTLKIQPAKLEDSAVYLCASSYRGLRAQYFGPGTRLLVL.

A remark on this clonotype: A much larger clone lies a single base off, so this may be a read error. The CDR3 region has the DNA TGCGCCAGCAGCCGGACTAGCGCTACTTACGAGCAGTACTTC. This sequence encodes CASSRTSATYEQYF. The rearrangement uses TRBV4-3 and TRBJ2-7; 9 bases line up with TRBD2. This CDR3 is built from 14 residues. The V gene's germline CDR1 is LGHNA and CDR2 YSLEER. Trimming removed 4 bases from V and 4 bases from J; junction bases left unmatched: 5.